Listed below are T cell receptor beta chains from one sample, sequenced in a study of blood T cell repertoires in COVID-19. Produced via immunoSEQ multiplex PCR; TCRdb's table is partial and in-frame only. Of 88,000 or so clones in the sample, around 75% were seen once. Sequencing input: peripheral blood. These receptor sequences come from a human donor in a cohort sampled during active COVID-19. CDR3s include the opening cysteine and the closing phenylalanine or tryptophan. The D gene is left open where the match is weak. Clone sizes are given selectively: once, few, many, or a class where the clone is expanded.

d_call j_call v_call clone_size cdr3_aa cdr3_nt
. TRBJ2-7 TRBV21-1 once CASSKEERGGARNEQYF TGTGCCAGCAGCAAAGAAGAAAGAGGGGGTGCTCGGAACGAGCAGTACTTC
TRBD1 TRBJ2-7 TRBV27 . CASSLKTGSYEQYF TGTGCCAGCAGTTTAAAGACAGGGTCCTACGAGCAGTACTTC
TRBD2 TRBJ2-1 TRBV4-1 . CASSQEGSGIDSYNEQFF TGCGCCAGCAGCCAAGAGGGTAGCGGGATCGACTCCTACAATGAGCAGTTCTTC
. TRBJ2-2 TRBV21-1 . CASSKAGQANTGELFF TGTGCCAGCAGCAAAGCGGGACAGGCTAACACCGGGGAGCTGTTTTTT
. TRBJ1-4 TRBV20-1 . CSASAQTPTNEKLFF TGCAGTGCTAGTGCGCAGACTCCAACTAATGAAAAACTGTTTTTT
TRBD1 TRBJ1-3 TRBV3-1/TRBV3-2 . CASSQRQGRNTIYF TGTGCCAGCAGCCAAAGACAGGGGCGAAACACCATATATTTT
TRBD2 TRBJ2-2 TRBV14 . CASSQDSDLLAGTGELFF TGTGCCAGCAGCCAAGACTCGGATCTTCTAGCGGGCACCGGGGAGCTGTTTTTT
TRBD1 TRBJ2-5 TRBV20-1 once CSASGGQTARETQYF TGCAGTGCTAGTGGGGGACAGACGGCACGGGAGACCCAGTACTTC
. TRBJ2-2 TRBV24-1 . CATSGDTGELFF TGTGCCACCAGTGGAGACACCGGGGAGCTGTTTTTT
TRBD1 TRBJ2-7 TRBV10-3 . CAISERGQGFEQYF TGTGCCATCAGTGAGCGCGGACAGGGTTTCGAGCAGTACTTC
TRBD1 TRBJ1-4 TRBV6-5 . CASRPTGAAVEKLFF TGTGCCAGCAGGCCGACAGGGGCCGCTGTTGAAAAACTGTTTTTT
. TRBJ2-3 TRBV11-3 . CASSRRQRASADTQYF TGTGCCAGCAGCCGACGCCAGCGGGCTTCCGCAGATACGCAGTATTTT
TRBD2 TRBJ2-1 TRBV9 . CASSPLAVGEQFF TGTGCCAGCAGCCCGCTAGCGGTGGGTGAGCAGTTCTTC
TRBD2 TRBJ2-1 TRBV27 . CASSPYLAGDVNEQFF TGTGCCAGCAGTCCGTACCTAGCGGGAGATGTCAATGAGCAGTTCTTC
TRBD1 TRBJ1-2 TRBV19 . CASSTQGAHFRYGYTF TGTGCCAGTAGTACACAGGGGGCCCATTTTCGCTATGGCTACACCTTC
TRBD1 TRBJ2-5 TRBV6-5 . CASSRTTGQQETQYF TGTGCCAGCAGCCGGACGACAGGGCAGCAAGAGACCCAGTACTTC
TRBD2 TRBJ2-5 TRBV2 few CASGGSDGVETQYF TGTGCCAGCGGCGGGAGTGATGGTGTGGAGACCCAGTACTTC
. TRBJ1-4 TRBV18 . CASSPAGGREKLFF TGTGCCAGCTCACCCGCCGGGGGGCGCGAAAAACTGTTTTTT
. TRBJ2-1 TRBV28 . CATSSGNEQFF TGTGCAACTAGCTCCGGCAATGAGCAGTTCTTC
. TRBJ2-5 TRBV15 . CATTLNYREGTQYF TGTGCCACCACCTTAAATTACAGGGAAGGGACCCAGTACTTC
. TRBJ1-1 TRBV29-1 . CSVEVGANTEAFF TGCAGCGTTGAAGTGGGGGCGAACACTGAAGCTTTCTTT
. TRBJ2-1 TRBV19 . CASSKGMVDNEQFF TGTGCCAGTAGTAAGGGGATGGTCGACAATGAGCAGTTCTTC
. TRBJ1-3 TRBV11-2 . CASGRDRNTIYF TGTGCCAGCGGACGGGACAGAAACACCATATATTTT
TRBD2 TRBJ2-3 TRBV28 . CASSSGLAGGFADTQYF TGTGCCAGCAGTTCCGGCCTGGCGGGAGGATTTGCAGATACGCAGTATTTT
. TRBJ1-1 TRBV27 medium-sized CASSPTRQPRTEAFF TGTGCCAGCAGTCCGACCCGGCAGCCGAGGACTGAAGCTTTCTTT
TRBD2 TRBJ2-1 TRBV30 . CAWRAGLAVIEQFF TGTGCCTGGAGGGCGGGACTAGCGGTTATCGAGCAGTTCTTC
TRBD1 TRBJ2-2 TRBV7-2 . CASSPDWVQGDTGELFF TGTGCCAGCAGCCCCGACTGGGTTCAGGGGGACACCGGGGAGCTGTTTTTT
TRBD2 TRBJ2-1 TRBV19 . CASSILTSGSHEQFF TGTGCCAGTAGTATATTGACTAGCGGGAGCCATGAGCAGTTCTTC
TRBD2 TRBJ2-1 TRBV19 . CASSMLASGPDNEQFF TGTGCCAGTAGTATGCTAGCTAGCGGACCAGACAATGAGCAGTTCTTC
TRBD1 TRBJ2-5 TRBV2 . CASSGGQGETQYF TGTGCCAGCAGTGGGGGACAGGGAGAGACCCAGTACTTC
. TRBJ2-7 TRBV3-1/TRBV3-2 . CASSALRSYEQYF TGTGCCAGCAGCGCCCTGCGCTCCTACGAGCAGTACTTC
TRBD2 TRBJ2-3 TRBV9 few CASSPGTSGSLGQYF TGTGCCAGCAGCCCCGGGACTAGCGGGAGTCTTGGGCAGTATTTT
. TRBJ2-3 TRBV7-7 . CASSLAFTDTQYF TGTGCTAGCAGCTTAGCCTTCACAGATACGCAGTATTTT
TRBD1 TRBJ1-3 TRBV5-1 . CASRAGQAGNTIYF TGCGCCAGCAGGGCAGGACAGGCTGGAAACACCATATATTTT
. TRBJ2-5 TRBV2 . CASSEQGGIETQYF TGTGCCAGCAGTGAACAGGGGGGAATAGAGACCCAGTACTTC
. TRBJ1-1 TRBV9 . CASSVNMLTEAFF TGTGCCAGCAGCGTCAATATGCTAACTGAAGCTTTCTTT
TRBD2 TRBJ2-1 TRBV5-1 . CASSLLLAGGNNEQFF TGCGCCAGCAGCTTGTTGCTAGCGGGAGGAAACAATGAGCAGTTCTTC
TRBD2 TRBJ2-7 TRBV6-5 . CASSWGLAGYEQYF TGTGCCAGCAGTTGGGGACTAGCGGGCTACGAGCAGTACTTC
TRBD2 TRBJ2-1 TRBV11-3 . CASSDSERGYNEQFF TGTGCCAGCAGCGATTCGGAGCGGGGCTACAATGAGCAGTTCTTC
TRBD2 TRBJ2-7 TRBV7-9 . CASSSGTSGRGRHEQYF TGTGCCAGCAGCTCCGGGACTAGCGGGAGAGGGAGGCACGAGCAGTACTTC
. TRBJ2-7 TRBV6-1 . CASSPISYSYEQYF TGTGCCAGCAGTCCAATCTCCTACTCCTACGAGCAGTACTTC
. TRBJ2-5 TRBV4-2 . CASSLNWRVQQETQYF TGTGCCAGCAGCCTTAACTGGCGGGTACAACAAGAGACCCAGTACTTC
. TRBJ1-1 TRBV7-2 . CASSSSGANTEAFF TGTGCCAGCAGCTCCAGCGGGGCGAACACTGAAGCTTTCTTT
TRBD1 TRBJ1-6 TRBV7-3 . CASSRGQGVNSPLHF TGTGCCAGCAGCCGGGGACAGGGGGTTAATTCACCCCTCCACTTT
TRBD1 TRBJ2-5 TRBV6-5 . CASSYSGTGGSKTQYF TGTGCCAGCAGTTACTCAGGGACAGGGGGTTCGAAGACCCAGTACTTC
TRBD1 TRBJ2-5 TRBV28 . CASSRQGSPQETQYF TGTGCCAGCAGCAGACAGGGATCCCCCCAAGAGACCCAGTACTTC
. TRBJ1-2 TRBV2 . CASSDRGGSYGYTF TGTGCCAGCAGTGACCGGGGGGGCAGCTATGGCTACACCTTC
. TRBJ1-1 TRBV6-2/TRBV6-3 few CASSPQAGTEAFF TGTGCCAGCAGCCCCCAAGCGGGCACTGAAGCTTTCTTT
. TRBJ1-4 TRBV27 . CASSSGAYEKLFF TGTGCCAGCAGTTCTGGGGCCTATGAAAAACTGTTTTTT
TRBD2 TRBJ2-7 TRBV4-3 . CASSQEPPGGAQGEQYF TGCGCCAGCAGCCAAGAGCCCCCCGGGGGGGCGCAGGGGGAGCAGTACTTC
TRBD1 TRBJ2-1 TRBV19 . CASSIYQGAGYNEQFF TGTGCCAGTAGTATTTATCAGGGGGCGGGCTACAATGAGCAGTTCTTC
TRBD2 TRBJ2-3 TRBV19 . CASGRTSGRAQGDTQYF TGTGCCAGTGGGCGGACTAGCGGGAGGGCCCAGGGTGATACGCAGTATTTT
. TRBJ2-5 TRBV6-2/TRBV6-3 once CASSSDRRDPQETQYF TGTGCCAGCAGTTCCGACAGGAGAGATCCCCAAGAGACCCAGTACTTC
. TRBJ2-3 TRBV7-2 . CASSPQVGDTQYF TGTGCCAGCAGCCCCCAGGTGGGAGATACGCAGTATTTT
. TRBJ2-1 TRBV5-1 . CASSLGLGHNEQFF TGCGCCAGCAGCTTGGGACTGGGTCACAATGAGCAGTTCTTC
TRBD2 TRBJ2-7 TRBV19 . CASSIDRTSGSYEQYF TGTGCCAGTAGTATAGATCGGACTAGCGGGAGCTACGAGCAGTACTTC
. TRBJ2-7 TRBV6-5 . CASSYSRTSYEQYF TGTGCCAGCAGTTACTCCCGGACTTCCTACGAGCAGTACTTC